This T cell receptor beta chain was recorded in a study of blood T cell repertoires in COVID-19. Clones were read by immunoSEQ multiplex PCR, and TCRdb kept only the in-frame ones, dropping some. The sample gives just over 650,000 clones, about nine tenths of which show up once; around 0.3% is in the top ten. CDR1 is SQVTM and CDR2 is ANQGSEA in the germline V gene. CDR3 length: 13 amino acids. The V end was cut by 0 bases, the J end by 9 bases, with 13 bases between. The gene calls are TRBV29-1 and TRBJ2-3; D is unresolved. This receptor was identified in a woman aged 18-29 years with acute or convalescent COVID-19. Sequencing was performed on peripheral blood. The CDR3 sequence: CSVEDGAIGTQYF. Written as DNA, the CDR3 is TGCAGCGTTGAAGATGGCGCAATCGGGACGCAGTATTTT.